This T cell receptor beta chain was retrieved from a study of T-cell memory formation after mild COVID-19. Whole-study results and caveats: Second-wave clones that peaked on day 37 lacked confirmed SARS-CoV-2 specificity.

TCR alpha and TCR beta cDNA libraries carrying sample barcodes and UMIs came from 5'RACE with constant-segment primers. Using its own MiXCR run on the 5' RACE reads, TCRdb lists one record per CDR3 protein. The table includes fewer than 300,000 distinct CDR3 sequences, 16% detected once. Details on this clonotype: Antigen: not known.

The sequenced sample was PBMCs or a T cell subset sorted from them (not recorded which). The sequence derives from a man younger than 30 who had mild COVID-19 (a few samples of this study predate the infection). Cell type and time point are not known.

CDR3 protein: CASSYDRTYTEAFF. The CDR3 DNA is TGTGCCAGCAGTTACGACAGGACGTACACTGAAGCTTTCTTT. V usage is TRBV6-2 or TRBV6-3 and J usage is TRBJ1-1; the D gene is possibly TRBD1 (6 bases). The CDR3 totals 14 residues. The V gene lost 2 bases and the J gene lost 3 bases, with 10 bases spanning the gap. Germline loops: CDR1 MNHEY, CDR2 SVGEGT.